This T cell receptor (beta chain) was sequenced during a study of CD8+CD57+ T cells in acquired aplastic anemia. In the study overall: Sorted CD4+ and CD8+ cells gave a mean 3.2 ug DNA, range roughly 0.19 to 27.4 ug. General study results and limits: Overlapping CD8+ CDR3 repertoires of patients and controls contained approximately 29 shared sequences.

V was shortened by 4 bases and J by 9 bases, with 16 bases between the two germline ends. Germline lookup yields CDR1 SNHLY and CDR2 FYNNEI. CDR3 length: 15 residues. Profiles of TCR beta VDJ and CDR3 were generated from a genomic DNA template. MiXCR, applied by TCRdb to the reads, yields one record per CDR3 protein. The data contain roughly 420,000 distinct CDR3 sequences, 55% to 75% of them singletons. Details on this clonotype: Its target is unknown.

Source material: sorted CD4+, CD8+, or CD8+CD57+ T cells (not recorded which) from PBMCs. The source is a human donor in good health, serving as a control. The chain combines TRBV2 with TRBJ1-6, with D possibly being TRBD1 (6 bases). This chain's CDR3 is CASSAKQGVSSPLHF. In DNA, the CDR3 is TGTGCCAGCAGTGCTAAACAGGGAGTAAGTTCACCCCTCCACTTT.